This TCR beta chain was profiled in a study of control samples from healthy donors and cancer patients. Assay used: immunoSEQ multiplex PCR; TCRdb lists only in-frame clones, some missing. The sample lists roughly 370,000 clones, 75% to 95% occurring once. The sample consisted of PBMCs. The sequence was collected from a man in his forties with head and neck cancer.

This CDR3 is CASTVGTGVPTEAFF. The CDR3 nucleotides read TGTGCCAGTACCGTAGGGACAGGGGTACCCACTGAAGCTTTCTTT. The chain employs TRBV19 and TRBJ1-1; 10 bases match TRBD1. This CDR3 has 15 amino acids. Germline V gene lookup returns CDR1 LNHDA and CDR2 SQIVND (reference sequence). Trimming cost V 7 bases and J 4 bases; bases outside gene matches: 9.